Here is one T cell receptor beta chain with its context. Its antigen remains unidentified. No base qualities exist here, and no much larger clone lies one base off it. The germline V gene (reference sequence) specifies SEHNR as CDR1 and FQNEAQ as CDR2. The CDR3 sequence holds 14 residues, the cysteine and phenylalanine included. The DNA shown is the 42-base CDR3, in frame from base 1. In total, 500 to 700 healthy bone marrow donors made up the cohort. At the time of sampling, every cohort member was nominally healthy, though immune exposures that went unrecorded were likely present. The donor was CMV seropositive and belonged to the group of around 300 seropositive cohort members. A peripheral blood sample was collected from each donor, and TCR beta sequencing was performed on peripheral blood mononuclear cells. The Qiagen DNeasy Blood Extraction Kit was used to extract genomic DNA from the blood cell samples.

The library came from the immunoSEQ multiplex PCR assay. The multiplex PCR relied on a mix of 60 forward primers for TCR Vbeta segments and 13 reverse primers for TCR Jbeta segments. The CDR3 region of rearranged TCR beta genes was amplified from genomic DNA by a multiplex PCR assay. Amplified TCR beta libraries were sequenced as 87-base-pair reads on the Illumina HiSeq System. The paper's processing steps were these. In a later analysis, roughly 80 million unique TCR beta chains were counted across the approximately 640 repertoires, and approximately 11 million of these chains were shared by at least two donors. Raw reads were error-corrected and collapsed into unique sequences with a nearest-neighbor algorithm that merged closely related sequences to remove PCR and sequencing errors. To assign V, D and J gene segments, CDR3 sequences were aligned to IMGT reference sequences. For a sequence to be retained, at least a six-nucleotide match to both a V gene segment and a J gene segment was required. Rearrangements were called productive when the CDR3 lacked stop codons and stayed in frame with V and J; all others were non-productive. Following IMGT convention, CDR3 was defined as the stretch from the second conserved V-encoded cysteine up to the conserved J-encoded phenylalanine. Sequences without an unambiguous match to a single V gene segment were excluded from the earlier analysis of almost 600 of the donors. An earlier analysis of a few hundred of the donors called V segments functional above 56.7% productive rearrangements and segregating when the between-donor standard deviation exceeded 5%. A statistical classification framework was built for diagnosing cytomegalovirus status from the catalog of TCR beta chain sequences. A later analysis assigned V and J genes by comparing TCR nucleotide sequences with IMGT/GENE-DB human TR gene sequences. Using the TCRdist pipeline, a later analysis assigned CDR3 sequences along with most-parsimonious VDJ recombination scenarios. In a later analysis, each TCR beta chain was defined by its CDR3 amino acid sequence together with its V-gene family, and reads without a unique V-gene family were excluded. To address suspected cross-contamination and a sequencing artifact, a later analysis removed several hundred highly shared, low-generation-probability nucleotide sequences. In a later analysis, a clonal expansion index was calculated for each public chain from normalized within-repertoire ranks of inferred template counts. Generation probabilities in a later analysis came from a VDJ recombination model fitted to out-of-frame rearrangements, and those results were checked against IGoR. In a later analysis, hypergeometric tests were used to score TCR-TCR, TCR-HLA and TCR-CMV co-occurrence, with a repertoire-size bias correction applied to TCR pairs. A later analysis estimated false discovery rates by permuting HLA or CMV assignments 20 times. In a later analysis, co-occurring TCRs were grouped using DBSCAN, and TCRdist sequence similarity was added for clustering within HLA-allele-positive subsets. Repertoires with fewer than 30,000 or more than 120,000 public chains, plus five repertoires with anomalous nucleotide sharing, were excluded from co-occurrence clustering. This immuneACCESS table, as held by TCRdb, lists in-frame sequences with V and J called but not all clones. Of the missing ones, under half trace to an unresolved V gene in checked studies; the others have no known cause. V, J and clone size were drawn from that table, and D and trimming were deduced from the DNA. The sample includes fewer than 150,000 clones, with just under 85% observed a single time. The top ten hold roughly 4% of the sample.

The source of the sample is a study of cytomegalovirus exposure and HLA in healthy donors (dated by TCRdb to about 2017). General notes on the study: In an earlier analysis of under 600 of the donors, 250 to 300 Gb of sequence data and just under 120 million unique TCR beta sequences from 150 million to 200 million T cells were reported. An early release covering about 600 HLA-typed donors comprised 250 to 350 gigabases of sequencing data and around 80 million unique TCR sequences. Of the roughly 400 genotyped donors, 75% to 85% were placed in the genetic ancestry cluster associated with self-reported Caucasian donors. The study aimed to test whether cataloging public T cell receptors could reveal signatures of past pathogen exposure. The study used immunosequencing to profile the T cell repertoires of approximately 630 subjects and linked those repertoires to cytomegalovirus serostatus. Along with the approximately 650-subject first cohort, a separate validation cohort of approximately 110 different subjects was used. To predict cytomegalovirus infection status, the study brought together high-throughput TCR immunosequencing, statistical association of individual TCRs with disease status, and machine learning. A later analysis re-analyzed previously published TCR beta repertoires from 666 donors and added high-resolution HLA genotyping to study TCR occurrence patterns. The later analysis used no new phenotypic data to find candidate immune exposures, relying instead on TCR beta sequences and their occurrence across donors. In an earlier analysis of 500 to 650 of the donors, high-throughput TCR beta sequencing was used to judge whether each TCR beta V gene segment behaved as functional or pseudogenic. Donor age, sex, ethnicity and CMV serostatus were collected together with the repertoire data. In a later genetic analysis, genome-wide SNP genotypes for about 55% of the roughly 700 donors were used, and that subset was treated as a discovery cohort. All discovery cohort repertoires had been generated using a single sequencing platform. HLA typing included class I and class II loci at four-digit resolution. The number of donors typed differed by locus, with roughly 629-640 for A, B, C, DRB1 and DQB1, more than 500 for DQA1, 600 to 610 for DPA1, and 400 to 490 for DPB1. Four or five DR-DQ haplotypes were handled as single units for association and clustering, since linkage in the cohort was strong. Across around 400 genotyped donors of the cohort, an average of about 240,000 unique TCR beta nucleotide sequences per donor were sequenced, and roughly a sixth of those sequences were non-productive. Here is what the overall study found, with its caveats: Seventeen rarely observed V segments, including chromosome 9 orphons, were excluded from the earlier analysis of about 500 of the donors because counts were too low. In a later genetic analysis, a missense DCLRE1C variant was associated with V-gene and J-gene trimming of TCR beta chains, and the association was replicated in an independent cohort. According to a later analysis, parvovirus B19, influenza, CMV and Epstein-Barr virus appeared linked to several top co-occurrence clusters. For the cohort, immune exposure information was limited to CMV serostatus. The authors suggested that the approach could potentially be generalized to other disease states and immunological phenotypes. The cohort was sequenced for TCR beta chains only, and without alpha or paired-chain data the features that could be detected were limited. A cluster of highly shared sequence variants was judged likely to represent a technical artifact of the sequencing pipeline. In vitro tests confirmed that a few of the cytomegalovirus-associated TCR beta chains recognize cytomegalovirus antigens. In a later analysis, the rate of TCR association differed among HLA loci, with DRB1 alleles having the most associated TCRs and HLA-C alleles having the fewest. When HLA alleles, especially DR and DQ, strongly co-occurred, attributing TCR associations to individual alleles was difficult. Broadly in line with IMGT annotations, most TCR beta V segments showed up in productive rearrangements about 87% or about 30% of the time in an earlier analysis of 450 to 750 of the donors. Correlated functional status among segregating V segments might reflect linkage disequilibrium, but an unknown experimental factor could not be ruled out. Most TCR sequences were seen in very few donors, while some public TCRs were found in many individuals. Because some donors lacked HLA typing at each locus, the association tests relied only on the typed subset. The 87-base-pair reads could not distinguish some IMGT-functional V segments, including TRBV6-2 and TRBV6-3, so those segments were excluded. The classifier was reported to diagnose cytomegalovirus status with high specificity and sensitivity in both the original and validation cohorts. Specific HLA alleles were associated with roughly 17,000 TCR beta sequences at a false discovery rate of 0.05 in a later analysis. A later genetic analysis reported fewer N-insertions in productive TCRs among donors in an Asian-associated ancestry cluster than the roughly 650-donor mean. The study gave a list of around 170 TCR beta chains associated with cytomegalovirus. Sequencing depth was assumed to be roughly uniform across donors in the presence/absence analyses, though that assumption may not hold. According to a later analysis, most CMV-associated TCR beta chains appeared to be HLA-restricted, and the HLA associations seemed to be driven largely by CMV exposure. A further reported finding was that TCR beta sequences accurately predicted the HLA-A and HLA-B alleles for most subjects in the first cohort. Compared with equally common non-associated chains, HLA-associated TCR beta chains in a later analysis were more clonally expanded and had lower generation probabilities.

Here the chain combines TRBV7-9 and TRBJ2-5; the D gene is unclear. Gene TRBJ2-7 matches the end of the DNA better, so the J call may be wrong. This TCR was sampled from a man between 40 and 49 years old in good health and CMV-seropositive. Sample: PBMCs. The CDR3 amino acid sequence is: CASSPISRSYEQYF. The DNA sequence is given as TGTGCCAGCAGCCCGATTAGCCGGTCCTACGAGCAGTACTTC.